Following are 27 T cell receptor beta chains from one sample sequenced in a study of vaccination effects on CD4 cells after COVID-19. Using immunoSEQ multiplex PCR, the repertoire was profiled, and TCRdb retains in-frame clones only, with some absent. The sample carries tens of thousands of clones, around three quarters recorded once. No antigens are known for them. Peptide-pool stimulation followed by sequencing identified expanded antigen-specific CD4+ clonotypes in the ViraFEST assay. Cells that had been cultured for approximately ten days were the source of isolated CD4+ T cells. Vaccination of participants consisted of two doses of either the BNT162b2 or mRNA-1273 vaccine. The starting material was CD4+ T cells from PBMCs cultured with HCoV-OC43 spike peptides, obtained after COVID-19 vaccination. The sample's subset: HCoV-OC43 spike overlapping peptide pool stimulation. The receptors were gathered from a human donor who received a COVID-19 vaccine.

J is TRBJ1-2 and V is TRBV5-1; D not certain. V lost 5 bases to trimming and J lost 6 bases, with 14 bases between them. Germline V CDR1 and CDR2: SGHRS, YFSETQ. The CDR3 has 13 residues. CDR3 in amino acids: CASRPDVGNGYTF. The CDR3 region has the DNA TGCGCCAGCAGGCCTGATGTGGGTAATGGCTACACCTTC. Full variable domain (remainder filled in from reference TRBV5-1 and TRBJ1-2): KAGVTQTPRYLIKTRGQQVTLSCSPISGHRSVSWYQQTPGQGLQFLFEYFSETQRNKGNFPGRFSGRQFSNSRSEMNVSTLELGDSALYLCASRPDVGNGYTFGSGTRLTVV.

The chain carries TRBV21-1 and TRBJ2-7; the table calls TRBD2, which could not be checked here. TRBV21-1 is assigned pseudogene status. This CDR3 has 18 amino acids. CDR3 residues: CASSKDGGRLAPTYEQYV. CDR3 nucleotides: TGTGCCAGCAGCAAGGACGGAGGAAGACTAGCGCCAACCTACGAGCAGTACGTC.

The rearrangement joins TRBV25-1 to TRBJ2-2; D gene uncertain. CDR3 length equals 13 residues. Trimming took off 2 bases at V and 7 bases at J, with 8 bases between the two ends. CDR1 MGHDK and CDR2 SYGVNS come from the germline V gene. The CDR3 DNA reads TGTGCCAGCAGTGAAAACGATGGCGGGGAGCTGTTTTTT. It is translated as CASSENDGGELFF.

This sequence joins TRBV6-5 and TRBJ2-1; D not certain. The V end lost 6 bases, the J end lost 10 bases, and 16 bases lay between the germline ends. This CDR3 is built from 13 residues. Looked up from germline, CDR1 is MNHEY and CDR2 is SVGAGI. The CDR3 DNA is TGTGCCAGCAGCTCGGGCCGCCCAAAGGAGCAGTTCTTC. Its translation: CASSSGRPKEQFF.

This sequence joins TRBV5-4 and TRBJ2-5; 11 nucleotides match TRBD1. Unmatched junction bases numbered 2, after V lost 3 bases and J lost 4 bases. The CDR3 has 14 amino acids. Per germline, CDR1 SGHNT and CDR2 YYREEE (reference sequence). The CDR3 nucleotides read TGTGCCAGCAGCTGGGACAGGGGGTCAGAGACCCAGTACTTC. It yields the protein CASSWDRGSETQYF.

The chain carries TRBV6-5 and TRBJ2-5; perhaps D is TRBD1 or TRBD2 (6 bases each). This CDR3 comprises 15 residues. Germline V lookup: CDR1 MNHEY, CDR2 SVGAGI. Trimming took 10 bases from V and 5 from J, leaving 23 bases between them. CDR3 protein: CAIKLGGRGEETQYF. CDR3 DNA: TGTGCCATTAAACTCGGGGGCAGGGGAGAGGAGACCCAGTACTTC.

The rearrangement links TRBV5-1 to TRBJ2-3; D may correspond to TRBD1 or TRBD2 (6 bases each). This CDR3 is built from 17 residues. V was trimmed by 0 bases and J by 5 bases, leaving 19 bases between them. CDR1 SGHRS and CDR2 YFSETQ come from the germline V gene. In DNA, the CDR3 is TGCGCCAGCAGCTTGGAAACGGGGGCAGGTGGAGGAGATACGCAGTATTTT. Translation gives CASSLETGAGGGDTQYF.

This clone was detected only once. The V and J genes are TRBV20-1 and TRBJ2-5; no definite D call. This CDR3 is 10 amino acids long. Trimming pared 6 bases from V and 3 bases from J, leaving 5 bases between. CDR1 is DFQATT, CDR2 SNEGSKA, per germline (reference sequence). CDR3 bases: TGCAGTGCCTTAGAAGAGACCCAGTACTTC. It translates to CSALEETQYF.

The genes are TRBV4-2 and TRBJ1-3; TRBD1 aligns across 7 bases. The trim removed 4 bases at V and 0 bases at J, leaving 6 bases unmatched. This CDR3 region has 16 residues. Per germline, CDR1 LGHNA and CDR2 YNFKEQ. The DNA of the CDR3 is TGTGCCAGCAGCCGAGAGACAGGGTTCTCTGGAAACACCATATATTTT. This codes for CASSRETGFSGNTIYF.

The V call is TRBV11-1, the J call TRBJ1-2; 8 bases match TRBD1. The germline V gene encodes CDR1 SGHAT and CDR2 FQDESV (reference sequence). With V trimmed by 4 bases and J by 9 bases, 13 bases remained unmatched. The CDR3 contains 15 residues. The CDR3 loop is CASSSSMTGAVRYTF. In DNA form, the CDR3 reads TGTGCCAGCAGCTCGAGTATGACAGGGGCGGTGCGCTACACCTTC. The entire variable domain, with the rest obtained from reference TRBV11-1 and TRBJ1-2, is as follows: EAEVAQSPRYKITEKSQAVAFWCDPISGHATLYWYRQILGQGPELLVQFQDESVVDDSQLPKDRFSAERLKGVDSTLKIQPAELGDSAMYLCASSSSMTGAVRYTFGSGTRLTVV.

The V call is TRBV6-5, the J call TRBJ1-2, with D unclear. This CDR3 contains 16 residues. Trimming shortened V by 2 bases and J by 4 bases, and 17 bases separated the two germline ends. Germline V gives CDR1 MNHEY, CDR2 SVGAGI. The DNA for the CDR3 is TGTGCCAGCAGTTACGATCGACCGACCCTCCCCTATGGCTACACCTTC. It codes for CASSYDRPTLPYGYTF.

This clone has just one count. This chain uses TRBV2 with TRBJ2-3; TRBD2 agrees at 7 bases. Germline loops: CDR1 SNHLY, CDR2 FYNNEI. V was pared by 7 bases and J by 7 bases, with 5 bases of the junction left unmatched. The length of the CDR3 is 12 residues. The DNA for the CDR3 is TGTGCCAGCACCCCGGGGGGTTATACGCAGTATTTT. It is translated as CASTPGGYTQYF.

The V gene is TRBV30, the J gene TRBJ1-3, with a weak D call TRBD1 (5 bases). The V and J ends lost 4 bases and 5 bases respectively, with 9 bases between them. CDR3 size: 12 residues. Germline loops: CDR1 GTSNPN, CDR2 SVGIG (reference sequence). CDR3 region: CAWTGNRNTIYF. CDR3 sequence (DNA): TGTGCCTGGACAGGGAACAGAAACACCATATATTTT.

This chain connects TRBV19 to TRBJ2-5, with 12 bases matching TRBD2. Germline V CDR1 and CDR2: LNHDA, SQIVND (reference sequence). This CDR3 contains 15 residues. Trimming at V came to 6 bases and at J to 5 bases, leaving 7 bases not matched to a gene. CDR3 sequence: CASRARTSGVETQYF. The CDR3 DNA reads as TGTGCCAGTAGAGCTAGGACTAGCGGGGTGGAGACCCAGTACTTC.

The CDR3 spells CASIRNTEAFF. CDR3 sequence (DNA): TGTGCCAGCATCCGGAACACTGAAGCTTTCTTT. The V call is TRBV28, the J call TRBJ1-1, with no clear D. The germline V gene has CDR1 MDHEN and CDR2 SYDVKM. Trimming removed 7 bases from V and 1 base from J, with 4 bases in between. The CDR3 has 11 amino acids. The whole variable domain, remainder taken from reference TRBV28 and TRBJ1-1, is DVKVTQSSRYLVKRTGEKVFLECVQDMDHENMFWYRQDPGLGLRLIYFSYDVKMKEKGDIPEGYSVSREKKERFSLILESASTNQTSMYLCASIRNTEAFFGQGTRLTVV.

The J gene is TRBJ1-2, the V gene TRBV21-1; TRBD1, the table's D call, was not compared with the DNA. TRBV21-1 is flagged as a pseudogene. The CDR3 is 18 amino acids. CDR3 sequence: CASSKSWTGVAANYGYTF. In DNA, the CDR3 is TGTGCCAGCAGCAAATCCTGGACAGGGGTAGCGGCTAACTATGGCTACACCTTC.

V is TRBV29-1 and J is TRBJ1-1, with 8 positions matching TRBD1. Germline CDR1 reads SQVTM; CDR2 reads ANQGSEA. CDR3 size: 11 residues. With V trimmed by 8 bases and J by 10 bases, 9 bases remained unmatched. CDR3 residues: CSPYQGAGAFF. CDR3 in DNA: TGCAGCCCCTACCAGGGGGCGGGAGCTTTCTTT.

DNA of the CDR3: TGTGCCAGCAGCCAAGATTTGGGAGAGGGTGAAGCTTTCTTT. Its translation is CASSQDLGEGEAFF. J is TRBJ1-1 and V is TRBV14; D gene uncertain. The germline V and J ends were trimmed by 0 bases and 7 bases, with 12 bases remaining between them. The CDR3 has 14 residues. Germline CDR1 and CDR2: SGHDN and FVKESK.

Only a few counts were recorded for this clone. The V and J genes are TRBV14 and TRBJ1-6, with a weak D call TRBD1 (5 bases). This CDR3 has 16 residues. The germline V gene has CDR1 SGHDN and CDR2 FVKESK. Trimming shortened V by 0 bases and J by 3 bases, and 9 bases separated the two germline ends. CDR3 region: CASSQDRAIYNSPLHF. Here the CDR3 DNA reads TGTGCCAGCAGCCAAGACAGGGCCATCTATAATTCACCCCTCCACTTT.

This chain joins TRBV12-3 or TRBV12-4 and TRBJ2-1; 10 nucleotides match TRBD1. The CDR3 spans 11 residues. The ends lost 3 bases at V and 14 bases at J; junction bases unmatched: 1. CDR3 DNA: TGTGCCAGCAGTTTCGGGACAGGGGAGTTCTTC. Its translation is CASSFGTGEFF.

V is TRBV10-3 and J is TRBJ2-1; possibly TRBD1 or TRBD2 for D (5 bases each). The CDR3 loop spans 15 amino acids. Trimming took 6 bases from V and 4 from J, leaving 16 bases between them. Per germline, CDR1 ENHRY and CDR2 SYGVKD. CDR3 nucleotide sequence: TGTGCCATCAGAGCTGCTGGGACGAGTTACAATGAGCAGTTCTTC. Encoded protein: CAIRAAGTSYNEQFF.

Note on this clone: The sample carries other DNA sequences with the same CDR3. This rearrangement joins TRBV5-1 to TRBJ2-3; unclear D gene. Germline-derived CDR1 and CDR2 are SGHRS and YFSETQ. V was shortened by 0 bases and J by 2 bases, with 10 bases between the two germline ends. The CDR3 length is 15 residues. The DNA for the CDR3 is TGCGCCAGCAGCTTGGCATGGGCTTCCACAGATACGCAGTATTTT. Amino acid sequence: CASSLAWASTDTQYF.

This clone has more than one count but fewer than ten. The V and J genes are TRBV15 and TRBJ1-5; D is undetermined. Deletions cut 4 bases from V and 2 bases from J, with 9 bases between. This CDR3 has 14 amino acids. Germline V gives CDR1 LNHNV, CDR2 YYDKDF (reference sequence). The CDR3 is CATSITSGNQPQHF. CDR3 sequence (DNA): TGTGCCACCAGCATTACATCGGGCAATCAGCCCCAGCATTTT.

DNA of the CDR3: TGTGCCTGGAGTTTCGCCGGGAATTCACCCCTCCACTTT. Encoded protein: CAWSFAGNSPLHF. V and J are TRBV30 and TRBJ1-6, with unresolved D. This CDR3 is 13 amino acids long. Germline V gene lookup returns CDR1 GTSNPN and CDR2 SVGIG (reference sequence). V was shortened by 2 bases and J by 7 bases, with 9 bases between the two germline ends. Variable domain in full (rest from reference TRBV30 and TRBJ1-6): SQTIHQWPATLVQPVGSPLSLECTVEGTSNPNLYWYRQAAGRGLQLLFYSVGIGQISSEVPQNLSASRPQDRQFILSSKKLLLSDSGFYLCAWSFAGNSPLHFGNGTRLTVT.

The chain uses TRBV6-1 and TRBJ2-7; 12 nucleotides align to TRBD1. The CDR3 contains 15 residues. Germline CDR1 reads MNHNS; CDR2 reads SASEGT. Germline trimming cut 0 bases from V and 8 bases from J; bases unmatched to any gene: 5. The CDR3 nucleotides are TGTGCCAGCAGTGAAGCGGGGACAGGGGGCTTGAAGCAGTACGTC. Amino acid sequence: CASSEAGTGGLKQYV.

The chain couples TRBV7-2 to TRBJ2-7, with D possibly called TRBD1 or TRBD2 (5 bases each). The length of the CDR3 is 16 residues. Per the germline V gene, CDR1 is SGHTA and CDR2 is FQGNSA. The germline V and J ends were trimmed by 5 bases and 0 bases, with 17 bases remaining between them. The CDR3 DNA sequence: TGTGCCAGCAGCCGCCAAGGGCAGGGAGCCTCCTACGAGCAGTACGTC. This translates into CASSRQGQGASYEQYV.

The chain employs TRBV14 and TRBJ1-3; D not resolved. Germline-derived CDR1 and CDR2 are SGHDN and FVKESK. The CDR3 extends over 15 amino acids. The V gene lost 1 base and the J gene lost 0 bases, with 7 bases spanning the gap. CDR3 coding DNA: TGTGCCAGCAGCCAAGTGGCCAGCTCTGGAAACACCATATATTTT. Protein: CASSQVASSGNTIYF.